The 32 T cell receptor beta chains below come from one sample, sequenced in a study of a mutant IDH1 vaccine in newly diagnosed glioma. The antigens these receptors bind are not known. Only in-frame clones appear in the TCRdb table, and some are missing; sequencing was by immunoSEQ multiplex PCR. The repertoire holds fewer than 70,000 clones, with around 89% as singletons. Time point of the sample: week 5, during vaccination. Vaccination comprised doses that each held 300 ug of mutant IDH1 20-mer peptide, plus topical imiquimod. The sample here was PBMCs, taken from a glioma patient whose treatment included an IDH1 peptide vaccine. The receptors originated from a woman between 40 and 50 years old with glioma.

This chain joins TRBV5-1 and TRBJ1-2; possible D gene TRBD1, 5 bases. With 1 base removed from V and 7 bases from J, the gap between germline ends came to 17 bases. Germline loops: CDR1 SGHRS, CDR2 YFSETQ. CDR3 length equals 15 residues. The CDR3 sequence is CASSLSLAGQGGYTF. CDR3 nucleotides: TGCGCCAGCAGCTTGTCGTTGGCAGGGCAGGGTGGCTACACCTTC.

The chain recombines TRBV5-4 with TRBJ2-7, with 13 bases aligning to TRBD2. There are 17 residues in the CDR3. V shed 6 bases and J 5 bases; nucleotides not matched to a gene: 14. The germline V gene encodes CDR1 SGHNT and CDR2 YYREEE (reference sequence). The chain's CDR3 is CASTWTSGSAALHEQYF. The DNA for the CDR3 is TGTGCCAGCACTTGGACTAGCGGGAGCGCCGCTCTCCACGAGCAGTACTTC. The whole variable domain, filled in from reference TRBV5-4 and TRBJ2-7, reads ETGVTQSPTHLIKTRGQQVTLRCSSQSGHNTVSWYQQALGQGPQFIFQYYREEENGRGNFPPRFSGLQFPNYSSELNVNALELDDSALYLCASTWTSGSAALHEQYFGPGTRLTVT.

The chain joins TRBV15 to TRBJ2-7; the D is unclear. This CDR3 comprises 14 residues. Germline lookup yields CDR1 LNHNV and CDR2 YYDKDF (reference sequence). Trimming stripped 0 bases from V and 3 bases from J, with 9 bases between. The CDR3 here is CATSRDRSLYEQYF. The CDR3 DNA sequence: TGTGCCACCAGCAGAGATCGCTCCCTCTACGAGCAGTACTTC.

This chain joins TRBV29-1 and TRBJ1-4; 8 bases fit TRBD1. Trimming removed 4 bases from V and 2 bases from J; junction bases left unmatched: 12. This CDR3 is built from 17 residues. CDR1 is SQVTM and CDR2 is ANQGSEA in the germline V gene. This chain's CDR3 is CSVGSGTGSPTNEKLFF. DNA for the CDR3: TGCAGCGTTGGTTCCGGGACAGGCTCCCCCACTAATGAAAAACTGTTTTTT.

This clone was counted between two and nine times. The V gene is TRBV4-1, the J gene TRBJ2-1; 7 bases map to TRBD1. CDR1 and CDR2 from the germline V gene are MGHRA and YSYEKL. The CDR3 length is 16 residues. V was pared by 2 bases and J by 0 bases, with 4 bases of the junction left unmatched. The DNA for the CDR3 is TGCGCCAGCAGCCAACCCCGGGACAGCTCCTACAATGAGCAGTTCTTC. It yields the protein CASSQPRDSSYNEQFF.

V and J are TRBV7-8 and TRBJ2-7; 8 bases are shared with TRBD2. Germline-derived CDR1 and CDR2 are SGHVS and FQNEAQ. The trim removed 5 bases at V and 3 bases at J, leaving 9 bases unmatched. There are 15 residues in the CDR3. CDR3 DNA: TGTGCCAGCAGCGCCGAAAGCGGGAGACTCTACGAGCAGTACTTC. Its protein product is CASSAESGRLYEQYF.

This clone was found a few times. CDR3: CASSGQGGTEAFF. Written as DNA, the CDR3 is TGTGCCAGCAGTGGCCAGGGTGGCACTGAAGCTTTCTTT. The chain couples TRBV27 to TRBJ1-1, with D possibly being TRBD1 (5 bases). Trimming cost V 5 bases and J 4 bases, with 11 bases left between them. The CDR3 is 13 residues long. Germline V gives CDR1 MNHEY, CDR2 SMNVEV (reference sequence).

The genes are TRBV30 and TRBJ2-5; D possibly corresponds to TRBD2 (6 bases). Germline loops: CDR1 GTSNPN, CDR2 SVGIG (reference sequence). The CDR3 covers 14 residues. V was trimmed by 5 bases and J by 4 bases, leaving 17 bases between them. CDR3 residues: CAWFRAGMRETQYF. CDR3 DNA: TGTGCCTGGTTCCGGGCGGGGATGAGAGAGACCCAGTACTTC.

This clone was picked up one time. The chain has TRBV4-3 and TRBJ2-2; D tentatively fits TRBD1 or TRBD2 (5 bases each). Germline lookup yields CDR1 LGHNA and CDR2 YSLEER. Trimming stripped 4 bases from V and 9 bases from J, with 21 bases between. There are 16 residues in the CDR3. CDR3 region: CASSPSPGAGVRELFF. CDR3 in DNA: TGCGCCAGCAGCCCTTCCCCCGGGGCAGGCGTTAGGGAGCTGTTTTTT.

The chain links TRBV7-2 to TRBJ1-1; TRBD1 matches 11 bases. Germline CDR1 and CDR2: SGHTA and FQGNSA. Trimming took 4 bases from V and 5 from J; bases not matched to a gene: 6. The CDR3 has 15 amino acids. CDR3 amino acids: CASSSAGTGGTEAFF. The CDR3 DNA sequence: TGTGCCAGCAGCTCTGCCGGGACAGGGGGGACTGAAGCTTTCTTT.

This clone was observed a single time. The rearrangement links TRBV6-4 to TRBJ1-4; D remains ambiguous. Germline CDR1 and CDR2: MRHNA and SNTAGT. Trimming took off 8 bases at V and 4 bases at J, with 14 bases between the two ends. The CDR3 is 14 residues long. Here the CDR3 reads CASRAERSNEKLFF. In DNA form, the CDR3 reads TGTGCCAGCCGGGCGGAAAGGAGTAATGAAAAACTGTTTTTT.

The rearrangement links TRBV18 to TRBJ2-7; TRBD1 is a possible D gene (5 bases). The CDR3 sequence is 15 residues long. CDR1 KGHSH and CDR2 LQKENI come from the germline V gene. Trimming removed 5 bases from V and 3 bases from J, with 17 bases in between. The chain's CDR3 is CASSAIQATNYEQYF. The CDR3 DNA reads TGTGCCAGCTCAGCTATACAGGCGACAAACTACGAGCAGTACTTC.

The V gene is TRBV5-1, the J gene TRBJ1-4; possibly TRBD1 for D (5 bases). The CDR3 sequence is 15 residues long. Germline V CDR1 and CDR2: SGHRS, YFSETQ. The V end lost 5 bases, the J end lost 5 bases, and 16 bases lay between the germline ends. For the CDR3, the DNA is TGCGCCAGCAGGGGAGCTGGGACTGACAATGAAAAACTGTTTTTT. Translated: CASRGAGTDNEKLFF.

This chain's CDR3 is CASGQGDYGYTF. CDR3 bases: TGTGCCAGCGGCCAGGGAGACTATGGCTACACCTTC. The chain recombines TRBV7-2 with TRBJ1-2; maybe TRBD1 (5 bases). V was shortened by 8 bases and J by 3 bases, with 10 bases between the two germline ends. Per the germline V gene, CDR1 is SGHTA and CDR2 is FQGNSA. CDR3 length: 12 amino acids. Variable domain in full (rest from reference TRBV7-2 and TRBJ1-2): GAGVSQSPSNKVTEKGKDVELRCDPISGHTALYWYRQSLGQGLEFLIYFQGNSAPDKSGLPSDRFSAERTGGSVSTLTIQRTQQEDSAVYLCASGQGDYGYTFGSGTRLTVV.

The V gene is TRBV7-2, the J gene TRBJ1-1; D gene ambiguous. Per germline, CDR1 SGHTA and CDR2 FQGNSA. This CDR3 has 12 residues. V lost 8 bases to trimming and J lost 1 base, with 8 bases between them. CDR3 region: CASGWGNTEAFF. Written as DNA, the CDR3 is TGTGCCAGCGGGTGGGGGAACACTGAAGCTTTCTTT.

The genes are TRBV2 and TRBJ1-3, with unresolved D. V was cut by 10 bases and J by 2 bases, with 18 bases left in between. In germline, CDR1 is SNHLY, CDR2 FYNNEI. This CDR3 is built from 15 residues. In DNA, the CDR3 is TGTGCCATTTGGACCCTTCACCTAGCTGGAAACACCATATATTTT. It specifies CAIWTLHLAGNTIYF.

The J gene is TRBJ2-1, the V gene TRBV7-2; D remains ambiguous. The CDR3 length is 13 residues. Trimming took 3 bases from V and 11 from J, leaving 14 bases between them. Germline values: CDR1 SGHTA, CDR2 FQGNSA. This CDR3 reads CASSFNVGSQQFF. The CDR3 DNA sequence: TGTGCCAGCAGCTTCAACGTAGGTAGCCAGCAGTTCTTC.

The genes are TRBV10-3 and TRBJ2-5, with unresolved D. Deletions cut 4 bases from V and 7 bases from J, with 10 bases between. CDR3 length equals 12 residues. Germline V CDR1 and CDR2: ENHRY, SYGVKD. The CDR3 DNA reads TGTGCCATCAGTGTTGTAGATGGGACCCAGTACTTC. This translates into CAISVVDGTQYF.

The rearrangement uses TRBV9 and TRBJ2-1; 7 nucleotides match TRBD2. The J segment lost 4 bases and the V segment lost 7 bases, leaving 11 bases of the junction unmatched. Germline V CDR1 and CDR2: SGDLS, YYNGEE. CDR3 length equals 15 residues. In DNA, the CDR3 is TGTGCCAGCGGGGACCGGGACTACGGATACAATGAGCAGTTCTTC. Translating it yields CASGDRDYGYNEQFF.

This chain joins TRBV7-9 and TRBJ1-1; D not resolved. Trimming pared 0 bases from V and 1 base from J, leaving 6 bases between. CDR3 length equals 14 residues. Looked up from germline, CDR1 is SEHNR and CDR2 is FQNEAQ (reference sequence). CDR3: CASSLALENTEAFF. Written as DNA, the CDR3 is TGTGCCAGCAGCTTAGCTTTGGAGAACACTGAAGCTTTCTTT.

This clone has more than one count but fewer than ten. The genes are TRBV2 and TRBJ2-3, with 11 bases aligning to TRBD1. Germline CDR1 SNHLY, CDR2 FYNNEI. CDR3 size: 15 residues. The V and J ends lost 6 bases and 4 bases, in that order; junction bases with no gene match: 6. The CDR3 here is CASRNRTGGADTQYF. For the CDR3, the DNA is TGTGCCAGCAGGAATCGGACAGGGGGCGCAGATACGCAGTATTTT.

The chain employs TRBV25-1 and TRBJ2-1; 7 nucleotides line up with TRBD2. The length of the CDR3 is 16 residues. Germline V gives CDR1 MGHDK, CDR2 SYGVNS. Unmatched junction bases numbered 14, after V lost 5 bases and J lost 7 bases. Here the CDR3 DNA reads TGTGCCAGCAGTCCCCTGGGAGGGCCTCTAGGAAATGAGCAGTTCTTC. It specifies CASSPLGGPLGNEQFF.

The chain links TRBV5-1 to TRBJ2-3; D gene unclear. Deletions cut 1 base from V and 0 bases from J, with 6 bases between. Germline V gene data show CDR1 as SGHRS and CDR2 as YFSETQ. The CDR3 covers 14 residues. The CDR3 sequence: CASSLWASTDTQYF. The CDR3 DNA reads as TGCGCCAGCAGCTTGTGGGCTAGCACAGATACGCAGTATTTT.

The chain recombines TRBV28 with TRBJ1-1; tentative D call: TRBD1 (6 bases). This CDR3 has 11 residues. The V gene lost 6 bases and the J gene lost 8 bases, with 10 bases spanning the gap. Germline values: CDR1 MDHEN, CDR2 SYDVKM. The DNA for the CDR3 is TGTGCCAGCAGAGGGGGGATAGAAGCTTTCTTT. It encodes CASRGGIEAFF.

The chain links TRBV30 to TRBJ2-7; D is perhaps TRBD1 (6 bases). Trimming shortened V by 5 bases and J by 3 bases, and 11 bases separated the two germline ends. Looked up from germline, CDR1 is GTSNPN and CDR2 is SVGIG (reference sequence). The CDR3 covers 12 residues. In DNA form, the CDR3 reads TGTGCCTGGGCGACAGGCTACTACGAGCAGTACTTC. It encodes CAWATGYYEQYF.

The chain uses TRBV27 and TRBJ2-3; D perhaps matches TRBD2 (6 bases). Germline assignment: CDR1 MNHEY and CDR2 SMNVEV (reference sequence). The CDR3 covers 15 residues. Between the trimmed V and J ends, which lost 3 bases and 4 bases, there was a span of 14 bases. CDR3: CASSLAAGSSDTQYF. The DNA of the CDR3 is TGTGCCAGCAGTTTGGCGGCCGGGAGCTCAGATACGCAGTATTTT.

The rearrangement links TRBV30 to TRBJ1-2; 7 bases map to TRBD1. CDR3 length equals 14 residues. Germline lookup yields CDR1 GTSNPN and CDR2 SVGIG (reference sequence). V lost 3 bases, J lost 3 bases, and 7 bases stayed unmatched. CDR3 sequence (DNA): TGTGCCTGGAGCCGCGGACAGGCTTACTATGGCTACACCTTC. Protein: CAWSRGQAYYGYTF.

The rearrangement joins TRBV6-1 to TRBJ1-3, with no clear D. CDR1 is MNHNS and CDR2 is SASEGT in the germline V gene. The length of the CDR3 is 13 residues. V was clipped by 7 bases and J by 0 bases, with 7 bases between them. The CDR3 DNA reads TGTGCCAGCATACGGACCTCTGGAAACACCATATATTTT. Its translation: CASIRTSGNTIYF.

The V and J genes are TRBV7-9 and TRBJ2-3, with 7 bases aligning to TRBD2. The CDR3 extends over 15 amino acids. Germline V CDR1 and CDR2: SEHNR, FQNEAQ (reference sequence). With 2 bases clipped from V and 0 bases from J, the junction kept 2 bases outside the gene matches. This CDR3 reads CASSLTSASTDTQYF. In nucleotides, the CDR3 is TGTGCCAGCAGCTTAACTAGCGCAAGCACAGATACGCAGTATTTT.

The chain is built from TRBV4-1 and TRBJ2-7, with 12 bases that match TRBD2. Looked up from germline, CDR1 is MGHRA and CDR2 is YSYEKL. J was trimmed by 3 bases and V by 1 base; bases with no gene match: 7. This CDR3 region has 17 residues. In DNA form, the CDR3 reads TGCGCCAGCAGCCAAGTCATGACTAGCGGGAGTATCTACGAGCAGTACTTC. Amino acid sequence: CASSQVMTSGSIYEQYF.

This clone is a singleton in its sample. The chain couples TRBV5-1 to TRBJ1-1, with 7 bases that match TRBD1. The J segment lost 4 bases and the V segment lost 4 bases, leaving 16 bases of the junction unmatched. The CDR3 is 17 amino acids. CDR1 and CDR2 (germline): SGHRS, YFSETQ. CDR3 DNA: TGCGCCAGCAGCACCGGACAGGTCGGGCCCCTAGCCACTGAAGCTTTCTTT. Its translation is CASSTGQVGPLATEAFF. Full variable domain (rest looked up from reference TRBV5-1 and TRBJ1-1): KAGVTQTPRYLIKTRGQQVTLSCSPISGHRSVSWYQQTPGQGLQFLFEYFSETQRNKGNFPGRFSGRQFSNSRSEMNVSTLELGDSALYLCASSTGQVGPLATEAFFGQGTRLTVV.

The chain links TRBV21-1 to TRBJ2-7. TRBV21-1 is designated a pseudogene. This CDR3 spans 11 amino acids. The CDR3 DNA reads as TGTGCCAGCAGCGTCCCCTACGAGCAGTACTTC. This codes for CASSVPYEQYF.